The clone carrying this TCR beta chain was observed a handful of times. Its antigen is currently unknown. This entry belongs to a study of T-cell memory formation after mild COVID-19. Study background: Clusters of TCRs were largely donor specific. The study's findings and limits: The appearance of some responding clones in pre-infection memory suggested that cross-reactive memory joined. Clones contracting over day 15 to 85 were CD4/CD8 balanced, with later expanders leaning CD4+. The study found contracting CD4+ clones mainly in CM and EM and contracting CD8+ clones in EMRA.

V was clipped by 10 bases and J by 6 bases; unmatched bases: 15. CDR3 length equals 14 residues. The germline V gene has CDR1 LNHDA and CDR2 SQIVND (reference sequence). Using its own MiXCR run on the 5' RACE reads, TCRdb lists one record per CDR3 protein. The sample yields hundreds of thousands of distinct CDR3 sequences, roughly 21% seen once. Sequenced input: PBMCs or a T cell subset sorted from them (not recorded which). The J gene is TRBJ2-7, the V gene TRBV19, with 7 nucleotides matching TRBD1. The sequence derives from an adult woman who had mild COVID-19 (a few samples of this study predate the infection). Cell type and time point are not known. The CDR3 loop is CATSLGQGVVEQYF. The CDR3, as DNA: TGTGCCACCTCCTTGGGGCAGGGGGTGGTCGAGCAGTACTTC.